Sequencing of this T cell receptor (beta chain) was carried out in a study of blood T cell repertoires in COVID-19. Study summary: Researchers got acute and convalescent COVID-19 samples from the United States, Italy and Spain. T cells, B-cell-depleted T cells, or PBMCs supplied cDNA or gDNA.

CDR1 is SGHDT, CDR2 YYEEEE, per germline. V lost 2 bases and J 4 bases, leaving 4 bases between the germline ends. This CDR3 has 12 residues. In the original processing: For nucleated cells, counts were estimated from reference gene primer amplification. Libraries were prepared by immunoSEQ multiplex PCR; TCRdb keeps only in-frame clonotypes and omits some of them. That table gives V, J and clone size, and the DNA gave D and trimming. The sample has around 150,000 clones, approximately 81% seen once. The sequence was collected from a human donor with acute or convalescent COVID-19. The donor label of this sample is uncertain. The sequencing input was peripheral blood. The chain uses TRBV5-6 and TRBJ1-3; D gene ambiguous. The CDR3 reads CASSFRGNTIYF. The DNA of the CDR3 is TGTGCCAGCAGCTTCCGGGGAAACACCATATATTTT.